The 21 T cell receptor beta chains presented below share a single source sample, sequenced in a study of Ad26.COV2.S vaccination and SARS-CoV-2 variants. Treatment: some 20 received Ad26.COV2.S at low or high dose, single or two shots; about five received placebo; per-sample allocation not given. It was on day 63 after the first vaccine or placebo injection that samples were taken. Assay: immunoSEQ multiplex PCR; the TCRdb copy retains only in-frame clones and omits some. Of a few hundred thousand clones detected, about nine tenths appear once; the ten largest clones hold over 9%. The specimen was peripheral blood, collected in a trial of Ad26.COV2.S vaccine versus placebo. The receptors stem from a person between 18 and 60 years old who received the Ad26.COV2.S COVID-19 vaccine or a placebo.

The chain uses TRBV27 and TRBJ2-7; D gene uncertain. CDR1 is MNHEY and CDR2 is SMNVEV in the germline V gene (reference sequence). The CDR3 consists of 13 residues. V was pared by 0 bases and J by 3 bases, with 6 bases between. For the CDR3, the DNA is TGTGCCAGCAGTTTATCGAGATACTACGAGCAGTACTTC. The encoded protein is CASSLSRYYEQYF.

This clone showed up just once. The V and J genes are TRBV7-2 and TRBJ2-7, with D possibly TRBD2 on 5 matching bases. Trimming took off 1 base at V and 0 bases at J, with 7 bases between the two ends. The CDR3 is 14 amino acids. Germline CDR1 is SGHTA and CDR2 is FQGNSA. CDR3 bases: TGTGCCAGCAGCTTAGGGAGGAGCTCCTACGAGCAGTACTTC. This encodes CASSLGRSSYEQYF.

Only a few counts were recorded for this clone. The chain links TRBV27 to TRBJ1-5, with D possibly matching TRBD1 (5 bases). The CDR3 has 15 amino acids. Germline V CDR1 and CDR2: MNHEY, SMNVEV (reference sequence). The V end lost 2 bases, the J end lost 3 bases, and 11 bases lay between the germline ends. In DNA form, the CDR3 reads TGTGCCAGCAGTTTAAATCAGGGAAACAATCAGCCCCAGCATTTT. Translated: CASSLNQGNNQPQHF.

The CDR3 is CASSPGGGRTEAFF. The DNA of the CDR3 is TGTGCCAGCAGTCCCGGGGGGGGGCGCACTGAAGCTTTCTTT. The rearrangement joins TRBV6-2 or TRBV6-3 to TRBJ1-1; possible D gene TRBD1, 6 bases. This CDR3 is 14 amino acids long. The V end lost 5 bases, the J end lost 4 bases, and 14 bases lay between the germline ends. Germline V gene lookup returns CDR1 MNHEY and CDR2 SVGEGT.

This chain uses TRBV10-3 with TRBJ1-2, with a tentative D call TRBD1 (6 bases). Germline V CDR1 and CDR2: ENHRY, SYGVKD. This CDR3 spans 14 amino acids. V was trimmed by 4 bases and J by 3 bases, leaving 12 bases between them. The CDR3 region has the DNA TGTGCCATCAGTGCTACAGGGTTACACTATGGCTACACCTTC. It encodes CAISATGLHYGYTF.

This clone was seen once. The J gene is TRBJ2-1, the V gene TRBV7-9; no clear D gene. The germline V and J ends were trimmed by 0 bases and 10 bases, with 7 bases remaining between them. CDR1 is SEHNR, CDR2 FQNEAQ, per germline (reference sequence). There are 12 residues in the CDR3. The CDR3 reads CASSLAGLEQFF. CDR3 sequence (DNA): TGTGCCAGCAGCTTAGCAGGGCTAGAGCAGTTCTTC.

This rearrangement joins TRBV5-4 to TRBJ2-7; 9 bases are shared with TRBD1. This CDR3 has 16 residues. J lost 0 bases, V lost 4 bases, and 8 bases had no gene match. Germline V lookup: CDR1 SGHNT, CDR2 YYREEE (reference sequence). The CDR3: CASSPWTGASSYEQYF. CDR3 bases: TGTGCCAGCAGCCCCTGGACAGGGGCTAGCTCCTACGAGCAGTACTTC.

CDR3 protein: CASSLAQVAGGFRNEQYF. The DNA of the CDR3 is TGCGCCAGCAGCTTGGCCCAGGTAGCGGGAGGATTTCGCAACGAGCAGTACTTC. The chain links TRBV5-1 to TRBJ2-7, with 10 bases aligning to TRBD2. The CDR3 consists of 18 residues. Trimming cost V 0 bases and J 5 bases; bases outside gene matches: 14. Germline CDR1 SGHRS, CDR2 YFSETQ.

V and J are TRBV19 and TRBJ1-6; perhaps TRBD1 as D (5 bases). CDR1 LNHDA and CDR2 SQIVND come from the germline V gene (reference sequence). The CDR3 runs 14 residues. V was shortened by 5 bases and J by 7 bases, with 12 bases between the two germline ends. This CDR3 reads CASSSRDGNSPLHF. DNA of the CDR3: TGTGCCAGTAGTTCCCGGGACGGAAATTCACCCCTCCACTTT.

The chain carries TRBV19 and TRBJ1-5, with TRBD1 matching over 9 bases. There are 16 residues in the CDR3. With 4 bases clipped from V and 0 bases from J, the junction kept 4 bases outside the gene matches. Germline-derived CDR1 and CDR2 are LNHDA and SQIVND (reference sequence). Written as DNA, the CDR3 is TGTGCCAGTAGTACAACAGGGGGCAATAGCAATCAGCCCCAGCATTTT. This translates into CASSTTGGNSNQPQHF. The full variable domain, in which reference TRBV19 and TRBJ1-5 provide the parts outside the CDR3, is DGGITQSPKYLFRKEGQNVTLSCEQNLNHDAMYWYRQDPGQGLRLIYYSQIVNDFQKGDIAEGYSVSREKKESFPLTVTSAQKNPTAFYLCASSTTGGNSNQPQHFGDGTRLSIL.

The DNA for the CDR3 is TGTGCCAGCAGAGAGGACAGGGTCAGGACTGAAGCTTTCTTT. Amino acids: CASREDRVRTEAFF. The rearrangement uses TRBV2 and TRBJ1-1; 8 bases are shared with TRBD1. The CDR3 contains 14 residues. V lost 6 bases and J lost 5; bases outside the gene matches: 8. Per the germline V gene, CDR1 is SNHLY and CDR2 is FYNNEI.

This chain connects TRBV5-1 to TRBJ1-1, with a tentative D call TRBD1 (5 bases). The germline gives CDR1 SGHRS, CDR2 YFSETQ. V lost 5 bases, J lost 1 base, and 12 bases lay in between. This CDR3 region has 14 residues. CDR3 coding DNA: TGCGCCAGCAGTCTCCCCGGGGCGAACACTGAAGCTTTCTTT. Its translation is CASSLPGANTEAFF.

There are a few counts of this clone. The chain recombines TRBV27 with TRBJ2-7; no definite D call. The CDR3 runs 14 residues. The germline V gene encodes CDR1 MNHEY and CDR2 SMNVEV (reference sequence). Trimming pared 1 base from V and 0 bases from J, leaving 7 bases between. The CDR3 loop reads CASSLYGTSYEQYF. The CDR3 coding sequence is TGTGCCAGCAGTTTATACGGAACCTCCTACGAGCAGTACTTC.

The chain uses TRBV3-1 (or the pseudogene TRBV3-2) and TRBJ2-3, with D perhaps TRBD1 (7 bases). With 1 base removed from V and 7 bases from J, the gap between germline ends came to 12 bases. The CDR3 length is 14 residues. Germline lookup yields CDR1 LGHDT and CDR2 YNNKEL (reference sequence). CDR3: CASSQGTGGNTQYF. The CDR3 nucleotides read TGTGCCAGCAGCCAAGGGACAGGAGGGAATACGCAGTATTTT.

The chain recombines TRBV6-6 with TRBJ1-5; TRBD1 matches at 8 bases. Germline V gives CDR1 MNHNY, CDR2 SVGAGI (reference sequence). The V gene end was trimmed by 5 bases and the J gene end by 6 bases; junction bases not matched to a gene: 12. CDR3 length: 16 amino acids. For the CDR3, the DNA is TGTGCCAGCAGTCGACCTAGACAGGGGAGAGGTCAGCCCCAGCATTTT. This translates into CASSRPRQGRGQPQHF.

The CDR3 region is CASSLGGLGETQYF. The CDR3 DNA reads as TGTGCCAGCAGCTTAGGGGGGCTCGGAGAGACCCAGTACTTC. The V call is TRBV7-6, the J call TRBJ2-5, with D maybe TRBD1 (6 bases). The CDR3 spans 14 residues. Per the germline V gene, CDR1 is SGHVS and CDR2 is FNYEAQ. The V end was cut by 1 base, the J end by 4 bases, with 10 bases between.

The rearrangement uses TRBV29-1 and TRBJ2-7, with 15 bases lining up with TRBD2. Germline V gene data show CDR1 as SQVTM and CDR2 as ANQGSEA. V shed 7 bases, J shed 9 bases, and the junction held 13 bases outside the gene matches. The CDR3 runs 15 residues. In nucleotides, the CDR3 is TGCAGCGAAAACACTGCCGGGACTAGCGGGAGGTGGCAGTACTTC. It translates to CSENTAGTSGRWQYF.

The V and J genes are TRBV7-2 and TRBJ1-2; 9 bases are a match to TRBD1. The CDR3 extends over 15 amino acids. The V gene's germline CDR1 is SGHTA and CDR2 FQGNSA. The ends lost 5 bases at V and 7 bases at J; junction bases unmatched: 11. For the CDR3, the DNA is TGTGCCAGCAGCCCCTGGGGACAGGGAACCGGTGGCTACACCTTC. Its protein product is CASSPWGQGTGGYTF. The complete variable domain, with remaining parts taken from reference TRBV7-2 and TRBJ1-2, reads GAGVSQSPSNKVTEKGKDVELRCDPISGHTALYWYRQSLGQGLEFLIYFQGNSAPDKSGLPSDRFSAERTGGSVSTLTIQRTQQEDSAVYLCASSPWGQGTGGYTFGSGTRLTVV.

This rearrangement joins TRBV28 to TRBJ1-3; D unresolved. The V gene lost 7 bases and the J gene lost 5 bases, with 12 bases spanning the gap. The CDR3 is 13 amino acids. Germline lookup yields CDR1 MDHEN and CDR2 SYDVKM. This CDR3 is CASIPAHRNTIYF. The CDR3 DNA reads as TGTGCCAGCATACCCGCCCATAGAAACACCATATATTTT. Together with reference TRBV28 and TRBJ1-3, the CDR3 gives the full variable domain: DVKVTQSSRYLVKRTGEKVFLECVQDMDHENMFWYRQDPGLGLRLIYFSYDVKMKEKGDIPEGYSVSREKKERFSLILESASTNQTSMYLCASIPAHRNTIYFGEGSWLTVV.

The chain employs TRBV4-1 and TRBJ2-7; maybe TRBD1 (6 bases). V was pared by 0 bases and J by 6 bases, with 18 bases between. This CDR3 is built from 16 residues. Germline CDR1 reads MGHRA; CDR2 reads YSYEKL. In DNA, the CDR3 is TGCGCCAGCAGCCAAGATGTAGTAGGGGGTATTGTCGAGCAGTACTTC. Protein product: CASSQDVVGGIVEQYF.

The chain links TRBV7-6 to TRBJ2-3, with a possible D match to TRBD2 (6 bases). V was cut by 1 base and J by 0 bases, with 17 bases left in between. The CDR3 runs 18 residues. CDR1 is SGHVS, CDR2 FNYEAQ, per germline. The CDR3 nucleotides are TGTGCCAGCAGCTTAGGAGGGTTAGCGGTAACTAGCACAGATACGCAGTATTTT. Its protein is CASSLGGLAVTSTDTQYF.